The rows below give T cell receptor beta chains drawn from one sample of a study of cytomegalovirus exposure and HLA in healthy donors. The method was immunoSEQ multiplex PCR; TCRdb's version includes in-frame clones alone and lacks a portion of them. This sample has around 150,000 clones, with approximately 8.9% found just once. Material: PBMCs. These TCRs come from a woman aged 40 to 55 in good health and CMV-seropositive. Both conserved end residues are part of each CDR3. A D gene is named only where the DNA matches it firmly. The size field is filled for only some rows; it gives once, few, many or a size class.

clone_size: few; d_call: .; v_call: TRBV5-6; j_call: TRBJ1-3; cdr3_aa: CASSPRRQLDGNTIYF; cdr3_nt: TGTGCCAGCAGCCCCAGGAGGCAGCTGGATGGAAACACCATATATTTT
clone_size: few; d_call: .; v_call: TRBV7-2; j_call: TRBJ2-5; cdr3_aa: CASSLVPGTVETQYF; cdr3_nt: TGTGCCAGCAGCTTAGTTCCAGGGACTGTGGAGACCCAGTACTTC
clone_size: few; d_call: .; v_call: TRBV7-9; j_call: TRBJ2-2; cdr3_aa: CASSLYRGLGTGELFF; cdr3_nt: TGTGCCAGCAGCTTGTACAGGGGACTAGGCACCGGGGAGCTGTTTTTT
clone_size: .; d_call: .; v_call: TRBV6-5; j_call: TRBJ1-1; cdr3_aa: CASSFQVNTEAFF; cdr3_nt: TGTGCCAGCAGTTTCCAGGTGAACACTGAAGCTTTCTTT
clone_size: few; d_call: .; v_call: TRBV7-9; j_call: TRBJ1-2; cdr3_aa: CASSTGTLQGYTF; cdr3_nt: TGTGCCAGCAGCACAGGCACCTTGCAAGGCTACACCTTC
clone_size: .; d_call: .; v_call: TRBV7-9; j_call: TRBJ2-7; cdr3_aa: CASSLLDPGGEQYF; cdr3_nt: TGTGCCAGCAGCTTATTGGACCCAGGGGGGGAGCAGTACTTC
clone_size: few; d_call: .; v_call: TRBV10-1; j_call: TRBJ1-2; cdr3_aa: CASSVPPGKGDGYTF; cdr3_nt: TGCGCCAGCAGCGTACCGCCAGGGAAAGGTGATGGCTACACCTTC
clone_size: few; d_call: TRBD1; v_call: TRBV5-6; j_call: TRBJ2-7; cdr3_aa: CASSLAGTGIEQYF; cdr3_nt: TGTGCCAGCAGCTTGGCCGGGACAGGGATCGAGCAGTACTTC
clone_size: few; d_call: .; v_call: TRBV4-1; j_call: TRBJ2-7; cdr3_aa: CASSRAMAGQPSYEQYF; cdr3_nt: TGCGCCAGCAGCCGGGCCATGGCGGGACAGCCGTCCTACGAGCAGTACTTC
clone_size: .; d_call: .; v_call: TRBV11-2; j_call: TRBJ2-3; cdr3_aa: CASSPLGPTDTQYF; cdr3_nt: TGTGCCAGCAGCCCCCTAGGCCCCACAGATACGCAGTATTTT
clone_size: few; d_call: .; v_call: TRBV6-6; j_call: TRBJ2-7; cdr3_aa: CASSYSSDGGDQYF; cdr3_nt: TGTGCCAGCAGTTACTCGTCCGACGGAGGGGACCAGTACTTC
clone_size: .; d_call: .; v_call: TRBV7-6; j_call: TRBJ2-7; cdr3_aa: CASSLVDKNSYEQYF; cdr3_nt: TGTGCCAGCAGCTTAGTCGACAAGAACTCCTACGAGCAGTACTTC
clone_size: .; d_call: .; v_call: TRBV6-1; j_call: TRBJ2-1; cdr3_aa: CASSDQGRLGQFF; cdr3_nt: TGTGCCAGCAGTGACCAGGGTAGGCTGGGGCAGTTCTTC
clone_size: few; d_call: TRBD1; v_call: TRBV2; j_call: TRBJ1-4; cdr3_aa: CASMVGGSGNEKLFF; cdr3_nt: TGTGCCAGCATGGTAGGGGGCTCCGGTAATGAAAAACTGTTTTTT
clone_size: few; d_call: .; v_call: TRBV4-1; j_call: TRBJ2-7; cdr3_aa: CASSQGWGETYEQYF; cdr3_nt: TGCGCCAGCAGCCAAGGATGGGGGGAAACCTACGAGCAGTACTTC
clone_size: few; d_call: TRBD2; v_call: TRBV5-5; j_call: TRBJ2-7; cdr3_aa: CASTLSGGISYEQYF; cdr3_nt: TGTGCCAGCACCCTTAGCGGGGGGATCTCCTACGAGCAGTACTTC
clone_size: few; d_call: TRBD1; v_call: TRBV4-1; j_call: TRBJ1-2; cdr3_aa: CASSQRDRVDYGYTF; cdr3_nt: TGCGCCAGCAGCCAAAGGGACAGGGTCGACTATGGCTACACCTTC
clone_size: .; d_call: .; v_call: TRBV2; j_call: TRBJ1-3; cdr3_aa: CASSETGPGSGNTIYF; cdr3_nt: TGTGCCAGCAGTGAGACAGGCCCGGGGTCTGGAAACACCATATATTTT